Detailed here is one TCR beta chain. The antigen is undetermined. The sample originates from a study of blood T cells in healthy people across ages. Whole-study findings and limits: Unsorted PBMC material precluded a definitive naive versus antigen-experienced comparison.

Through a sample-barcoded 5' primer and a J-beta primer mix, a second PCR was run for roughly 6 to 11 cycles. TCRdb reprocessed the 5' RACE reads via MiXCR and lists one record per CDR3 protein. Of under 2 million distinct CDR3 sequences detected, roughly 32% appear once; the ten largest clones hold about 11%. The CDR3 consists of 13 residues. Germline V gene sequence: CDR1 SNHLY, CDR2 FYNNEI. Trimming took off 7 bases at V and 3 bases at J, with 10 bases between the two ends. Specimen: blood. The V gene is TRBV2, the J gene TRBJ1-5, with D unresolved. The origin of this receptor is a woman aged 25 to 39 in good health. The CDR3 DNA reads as TGTGCCAGCAAACAGTTCGACAATCAGCCCCAGCATTTT. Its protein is CASKQFDNQPQHF.